A single sample is the source of the 27 T cell receptor beta chains below, sequenced in a study of blood T cell repertoires in COVID-19. The repertoire was sequenced with immunoSEQ multiplex PCR; TCRdb's copy has only in-frame clones and lacks some. This repertoire shows some 350,000 clones, 91% found once; its top ten account for roughly 3.4%. The specimen was peripheral blood. These receptors were obtained from a woman between 18 and 29 years old who had recovered from COVID-19.

This clone has just one count. Other DNA sequences in the sample encode the same CDR3. The rearrangement links TRBV30 to TRBJ1-1, with 10 positions matching TRBD1. Germline assignment: CDR1 GTSNPN and CDR2 SVGIG (reference sequence). V shed 5 bases and J 3 bases; nucleotides not matched to a gene: 0. The CDR3 runs to 12 residues. The CDR3 region has the DNA TGTGCCTGGGACAGGGGGCACACTGAAGCTTTCTTT. It yields the protein CAWDRGHTEAFF. Drawing the rest from reference TRBV30 and TRBJ1-1, the complete variable domain is SQTIHQWPATLVQPVGSPLSLECTVEGTSNPNLYWYRQAAGRGLQLLFYSVGIGQISSEVPQNLSASRPQDRQFILSSKKLLLSDSGFYLCAWDRGHTEAFFGQGTRLTVV.

V gene TRBV11-2 combines with J gene TRBJ2-5; possibly TRBD1 for D (6 bases). V was trimmed by 3 bases and J by 5 bases, leaving 16 bases between them. CDR3 length equals 15 residues. Germline values: CDR1 SGHAT, CDR2 FQNNGV. As DNA, the CDR3 is TGTGCCAGCAGCTTCTCAGGGGCAGGTGGGGAGACCCAGTACTTC. This translates into CASSFSGAGGETQYF.

This sequence joins TRBV6-5 and TRBJ1-2; 7 nucleotides match TRBD1. Germline lookup yields CDR1 MNHEY and CDR2 SVGAGI. The J segment lost 5 bases and the V segment lost 4 bases, leaving 4 bases of the junction unmatched. The CDR3 extends over 13 amino acids. CDR3 DNA: TGTGCCAGCAGTTTCGACAGGGAGTATGGCTACACCTTC. Amino acid sequence: CASSFDREYGYTF.

The J gene is TRBJ1-5, the V gene TRBV24-1; D ambiguous. This CDR3 has 17 residues. CDR1 is KGHDR, CDR2 SFDVKD, per germline. Trimming pared 1 base from V and 3 bases from J, leaving 15 bases between. The CDR3 DNA sequence: TGTGCCACCAGTGATTTTCCATCCCACTTACCCAATCAGCCCCAGCATTTT. Its protein is CATSDFPSHLPNQPQHF.

The rearrangement uses TRBV6-5 and TRBJ2-5; 7 nucleotides align to TRBD1. The CDR3 has 14 residues. Looked up from germline, CDR1 is MNHEY and CDR2 is SVGAGI. V lost 8 bases, J lost 5 bases, and 11 bases stayed unmatched. The CDR3 sequence: CASGRDSASETQYF. The CDR3 region has the DNA TGTGCCAGCGGCCGGGACAGTGCCAGTGAGACCCAGTACTTC.

The count of this clone is one. The rearrangement links TRBV5-1 to TRBJ1-4; perhaps TRBD1 as D (5 bases). The CDR3 contains 15 residues. Germline V CDR1 and CDR2: SGHRS, YFSETQ. V was shortened by 4 bases and J by 0 bases, with 10 bases between the two germline ends. CDR3 DNA: TGCGCCAGCAGCCCGGGACTCTCAACTAATGAAAAACTGTTTTTT. Translated, it gives CASSPGLSTNEKLFF.

The chain recombines TRBV6-2 or TRBV6-3 with TRBJ2-1; D gene uncertain. The CDR3 is made up of 14 amino acids. V lost 2 bases and J 5 bases, leaving 10 bases between the germline ends. Germline V gene sequence: CDR1 MNHEY, CDR2 SVGEGT. The CDR3 sequence is CASSYGPVNNEQFF. DNA of the CDR3: TGTGCCAGCAGTTACGGGCCAGTAAACAATGAGCAGTTCTTC.

The chain links TRBV5-1 to TRBJ1-1; D is unclear. The CDR3 covers 13 residues. The V end was cut by 7 bases, the J end by 5 bases, with 15 bases between. Germline V lookup: CDR1 SGHRS, CDR2 YFSETQ. The CDR3 protein is CASLAEVGTEAFF. The CDR3 DNA reads as TGCGCCAGCCTCGCCGAGGTGGGTACTGAAGCTTTCTTT.

The DNA of the CDR3 is TGTGCCAGCAGTTTCACAACAGGGGCCCGGAAAGCTTTCTTT. Amino acids: CASSFTTGARKAFF. The chain has TRBV27 and TRBJ1-1, with TRBD1 identical over 7 bases. V lost 3 bases to trimming and J lost 9 bases; unmatched junction nucleotides: 10. The CDR3 loop spans 14 amino acids. CDR1 and CDR2 (germline): MNHEY, SMNVEV (reference sequence).

The chain links TRBV10-3 to TRBJ1-5; D ambiguous. The germline gives CDR1 ENHRY, CDR2 SYGVKD. Trimming removed 2 bases from V and 5 bases from J, with 4 bases in between. This CDR3 has 12 amino acids. The CDR3 sequence: CAISERDQPQHF. In DNA, the CDR3 is TGTGCCATCAGTGAGCGGGATCAGCCCCAGCATTTT.

The gene calls are TRBV13 and TRBJ2-7; the match to TRBD2 covers 9 bases. V trimming: 0 bases; J trimming: 1 base; junction bases outside the gene matches: 16. The germline gives CDR1 PRHDT, CDR2 FYEKMQ (reference sequence). This CDR3 comprises 20 residues. This CDR3 reads CASSLGLHSLLAGRSYEQYV. CDR3 nucleotide sequence: TGTGCCAGCAGCTTAGGACTCCACTCCCTACTAGCGGGCCGTTCCTACGAGCAGTACGTC.

This chain uses TRBV9 with TRBJ2-1, with TRBD2 matching over 9 bases. Trimming took 0 bases from V and 6 from J; bases not matched to a gene: 4. The CDR3 has 15 amino acids. Germline values: CDR1 SGDLS, CDR2 YYNGEE. The CDR3 spells CASSVEGSGGNEQFF. Written as DNA, the CDR3 is TGTGCCAGCAGCGTAGAGGGTAGCGGGGGCAATGAGCAGTTCTTC.

The rearrangement joins TRBV28 to TRBJ1-5, with D tentatively TRBD1 (5 bases). Trimming took off 5 bases at V and 2 bases at J, with 13 bases between the two ends. From germline, CDR1 is MDHEN and CDR2 SYDVKM. This CDR3 has 15 residues. CDR3 in DNA: TGTGCCAGCAGTCCCCCCCAGACAGGCAATCAGCCCCAGCATTTT. Its translation: CASSPPQTGNQPQHF. The whole variable domain, remainder taken from reference TRBV28 and TRBJ1-5, is DVKVTQSSRYLVKRTGEKVFLECVQDMDHENMFWYRQDPGLGLRLIYFSYDVKMKEKGDIPEGYSVSREKKERFSLILESASTNQTSMYLCASSPPQTGNQPQHFGDGTRLSIL.

V gene TRBV7-9 combines with J gene TRBJ2-1, with 11 bases identical to TRBD2. Germline CDR1 reads SEHNR; CDR2 reads FQNEAQ (reference sequence). The CDR3 extends over 16 amino acids. Trimming cost V 4 bases and J 12 bases; bases outside gene matches: 14. The CDR3 DNA reads as TGTGCCAGCAGCTCCTATAGCGGGAGGGGGACAGCATCGCAGTTCTTC. Residues: CASSSYSGRGTASQFF.

The V and J genes are TRBV5-8 and TRBJ2-1; 13 bases agree with TRBD2. The CDR3 is 18 residues long. Trimming removed 3 bases from V and 0 bases from J; junction bases left unmatched: 6. The germline CDR1 and CDR2 sequences are SGHTS and YDEGEE. The CDR3 region has the DNA TGTGCCAGCAGCTCTACTAGCGGGAGGGCCGACTCCTACAATGAGCAGTTCTTC. Amino acid sequence: CASSSTSGRADSYNEQFF.

This clone was counted once. V is TRBV10-3 and J is TRBJ2-1, with 7 bases identical to TRBD1. Trimming cost V 6 bases and J 9 bases; bases outside gene matches: 14. There are 15 residues in the CDR3. The germline V gene encodes CDR1 ENHRY and CDR2 SYGVKD. The CDR3 reads CAISPRDSAVGEQFF. As DNA, the CDR3 is TGTGCCATCAGCCCCCGGGACAGCGCCGTTGGTGAGCAGTTCTTC.

The chain recombines TRBV29-1 with TRBJ2-1; TRBD2 aligns across 7 bases. The V gene's germline CDR1 is SQVTM and CDR2 ANQGSEA. This CDR3 has 13 amino acids. V shed 6 bases, J shed 0 bases, and the junction held 2 bases outside the gene matches. The CDR3 sequence: CSVGGGSYNEQFF. CDR3 bases: TGCAGCGTGGGGGGGGGCTCCTACAATGAGCAGTTCTTC.

V is TRBV7-2 and J is TRBJ2-1; possibly TRBD1 for D (7 bases). The V end lost 5 bases, the J end lost 7 bases, and 18 bases lay between the germline ends. The CDR3 length is 15 residues. In germline, CDR1 is SGHTA, CDR2 FQGNSA. CDR3 DNA: TGTGCCAGCAGCCCTCTATCAGGGGGGAGGAATGAGCAGTTCTTC. Its protein is CASSPLSGGRNEQFF.

The chain recombines TRBV13 with TRBJ2-1, with 7 bases fitting TRBD2. The J segment lost 8 bases and the V segment lost 2 bases, leaving 3 bases of the junction unmatched. Germline V gene data show CDR1 as PRHDT and CDR2 as FYEKMQ (reference sequence). This CDR3 contains 13 residues. The DNA for the CDR3 is TGTGCCAGCAGCTTACTAGCGGTCGATGAGCAGTTCTTC. It yields the protein CASSLLAVDEQFF.

In the case of this clone: One end of the junction is discordant with germline, which a read error may explain. The chain combines TRBV11-2 with TRBJ2-5, with 10 bases matching TRBD2. Germline V gene data show CDR1 as SGHAT and CDR2 as FQNNGV. The CDR3 has 17 amino acids. Written as DNA, the CDR3 is TGTGCCAGCAGCTTAGGGGCTAGCGGGAGTTTAAGAGAGGCCCAGTACTTC. Residues: CASSLGASGSLREAQYF.

The chain employs TRBV5-1 and TRBJ1-6; the match to TRBD1 covers 9 bases. The V gene's germline CDR1 is SGHRS and CDR2 YFSETQ. V was pared by 0 bases and J by 7 bases, with 5 bases of the junction left unmatched. The CDR3 has 16 residues. The CDR3 protein is CASSLDWDRVNSPLHF. CDR3 in DNA: TGCGCCAGCAGCTTGGATTGGGACAGGGTGAATTCACCCCTCCACTTT.

J is TRBJ1-4 and V is TRBV27; 8 nucleotides align to TRBD1. The CDR3 extends over 14 amino acids. The germline gives CDR1 MNHEY, CDR2 SMNVEV (reference sequence). Trimming took 5 bases from V and 10 from J; bases not matched to a gene: 9. In DNA form, the CDR3 reads TGTGCCAGCAGTCCGGGACAGGCAGTAGGAAAACTGTTTTTT. Translation gives CASSPGQAVGKLFF. The variable domain in full, with the rest retrieved from reference TRBV27 and TRBJ1-4, is EAQVTQNPRYLITVTGKKLTVTCSQNMNHEYMSWYRQDPGLGLRQIYYSMNVEVTDKGDVPEGYKVSRKEKRNFPLILESPSPNQTSLYFCASSPGQAVGKLFFGSGTQLSVL.

CDR3 loop: CAISAGLTRPVSYNEQFF. The CDR3 DNA reads as TGTGCCATCAGCGCGGGACTAACCCGGCCGGTTTCCTACAATGAGCAGTTCTTC. The chain carries TRBV10-3 and TRBJ2-1, with 7 nucleotides matching TRBD2. V was clipped by 6 bases and J by 1 base; unmatched bases: 15. This CDR3 comprises 18 residues. The V gene's germline CDR1 is ENHRY and CDR2 SYGVKD.

The genes are TRBV7-2 and TRBJ2-7; 7 bases map to TRBD2. The CDR3 is 14 residues long. V shed 5 bases, J shed 2 bases, and the junction held 6 bases outside the gene matches. Per the germline V gene, CDR1 is SGHTA and CDR2 is FQGNSA. The CDR3 DNA reads as TGTGCCAGCAGCCCCGGGACTATCCCCTACGAGCAGTACGTC. Its translation: CASSPGTIPYEQYV.

The rearrangement joins TRBV3-1 (or the pseudogene TRBV3-2) to TRBJ1-1; D gene ambiguous. The CDR3 sequence is 12 residues long. Trimming took 7 bases from V and 8 from J, leaving 14 bases between them. The V gene's germline CDR1 is LGHDT and CDR2 YNNKEL (reference sequence). DNA of the CDR3: TGTGCCAGCAATACCCCCCCACAAGAAGCTTTCTTT. This gives the protein CASNTPPQEAFF.

CDR3 protein: CASSQVAQGVYNEQFF. The DNA of the CDR3 is TGCGCCAGCAGCCAAGTAGCACAGGGGGTTTACAATGAGCAGTTCTTC. V is TRBV4-1 and J is TRBJ2-1, with 8 nucleotides matching TRBD1. In germline, CDR1 is MGHRA, CDR2 YSYEKL. The length of the CDR3 is 16 residues. Trimming took 1 base from V and 4 from J; bases not matched to a gene: 6.

V is TRBV28 and J is TRBJ1-5; D may be TRBD1 (6 bases). Germline-derived CDR1 and CDR2 are MDHEN and SYDVKM. Deletions cut 4 bases from V and 4 bases from J, with 11 bases between. The CDR3 is 14 amino acids. The CDR3 is CASSSLTGNQPQHF. The CDR3, as DNA: TGTGCCAGCAGTTCGCTAACAGGGAATCAGCCCCAGCATTTT.